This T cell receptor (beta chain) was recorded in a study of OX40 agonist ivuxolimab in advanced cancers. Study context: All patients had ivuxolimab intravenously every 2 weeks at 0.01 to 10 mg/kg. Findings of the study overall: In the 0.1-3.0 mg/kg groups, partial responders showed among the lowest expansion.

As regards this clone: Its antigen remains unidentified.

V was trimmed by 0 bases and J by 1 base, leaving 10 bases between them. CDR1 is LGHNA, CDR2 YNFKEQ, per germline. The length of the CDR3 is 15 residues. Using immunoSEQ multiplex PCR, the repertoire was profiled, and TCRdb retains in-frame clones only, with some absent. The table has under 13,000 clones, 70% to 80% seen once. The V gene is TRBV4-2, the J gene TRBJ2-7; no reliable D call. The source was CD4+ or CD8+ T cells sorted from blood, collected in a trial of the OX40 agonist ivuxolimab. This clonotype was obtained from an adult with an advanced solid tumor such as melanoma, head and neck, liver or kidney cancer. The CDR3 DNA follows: TGTGCCAGCAGCCAAGAAGTGGCTCCTTCCTACGAGCAGTACTTC. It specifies CASSQEVAPSYEQYF.